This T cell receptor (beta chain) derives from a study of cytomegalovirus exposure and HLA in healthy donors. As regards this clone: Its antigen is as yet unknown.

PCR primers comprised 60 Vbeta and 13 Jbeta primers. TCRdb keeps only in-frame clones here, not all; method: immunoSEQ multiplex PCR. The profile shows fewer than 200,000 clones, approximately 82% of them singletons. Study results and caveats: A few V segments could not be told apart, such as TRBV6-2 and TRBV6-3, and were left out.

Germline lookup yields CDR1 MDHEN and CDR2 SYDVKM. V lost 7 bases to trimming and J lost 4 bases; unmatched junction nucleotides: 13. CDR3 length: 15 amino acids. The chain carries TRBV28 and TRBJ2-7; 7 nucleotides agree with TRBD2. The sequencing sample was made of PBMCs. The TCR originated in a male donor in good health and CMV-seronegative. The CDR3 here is CASTARSSGLYEQYF. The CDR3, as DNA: TGTGCCAGCACCGCTCGGTCTAGCGGCCTTTACGAGCAGTACTTC.